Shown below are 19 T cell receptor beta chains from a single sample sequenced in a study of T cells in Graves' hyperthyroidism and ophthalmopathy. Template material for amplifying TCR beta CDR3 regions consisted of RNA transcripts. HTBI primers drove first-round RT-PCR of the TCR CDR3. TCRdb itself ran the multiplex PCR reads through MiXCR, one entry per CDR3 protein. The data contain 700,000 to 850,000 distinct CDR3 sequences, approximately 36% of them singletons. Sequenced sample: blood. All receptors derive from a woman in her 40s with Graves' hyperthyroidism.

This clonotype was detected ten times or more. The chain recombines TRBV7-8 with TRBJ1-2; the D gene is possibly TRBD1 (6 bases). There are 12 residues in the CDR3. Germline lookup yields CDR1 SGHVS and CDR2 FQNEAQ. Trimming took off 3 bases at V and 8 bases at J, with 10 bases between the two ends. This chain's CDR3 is CASSFTGRGYTF. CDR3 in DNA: TGTGCCAGCAGCTTTACAGGGCGAGGCTACACCTTC.

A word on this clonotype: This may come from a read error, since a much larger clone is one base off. The CDR3 protein is CASSYRGYSNQPRHF. The CDR3 DNA follows: TGTGCCAGCAGTTACAGGGGATATAGCAATCAGCCCCGGCATTTT. The V call is TRBV12-3 or TRBV12-4, the J call TRBJ1-5; TRBD1 agrees at 7 bases. The CDR3 has 15 residues.

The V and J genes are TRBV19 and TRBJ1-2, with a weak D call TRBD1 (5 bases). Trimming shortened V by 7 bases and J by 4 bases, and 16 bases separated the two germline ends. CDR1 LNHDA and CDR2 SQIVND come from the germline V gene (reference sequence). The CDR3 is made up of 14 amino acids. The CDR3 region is CASNSRGGGYGYTF. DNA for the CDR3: TGTGCCAGTAATTCTCGGGGGGGTGGCTATGGCTACACCTTC.

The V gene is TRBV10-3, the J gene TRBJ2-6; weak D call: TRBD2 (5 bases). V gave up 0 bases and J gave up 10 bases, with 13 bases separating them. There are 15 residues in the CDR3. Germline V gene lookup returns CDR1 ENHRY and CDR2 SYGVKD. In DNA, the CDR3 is TGTGCCATCAGTGAGTCAAGGGTGGGAGCGAACGTCCTGACTTTC. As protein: CAISESRVGANVLTF.

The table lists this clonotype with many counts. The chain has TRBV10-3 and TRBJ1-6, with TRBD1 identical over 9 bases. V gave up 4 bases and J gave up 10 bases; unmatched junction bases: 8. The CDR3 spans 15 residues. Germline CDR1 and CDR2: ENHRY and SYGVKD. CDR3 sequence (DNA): TGTGCCATCAGTGGGGAGGGACAGGGCAACTCACCCCTCCACTTT. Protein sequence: CAISGEGQGNSPLHF.

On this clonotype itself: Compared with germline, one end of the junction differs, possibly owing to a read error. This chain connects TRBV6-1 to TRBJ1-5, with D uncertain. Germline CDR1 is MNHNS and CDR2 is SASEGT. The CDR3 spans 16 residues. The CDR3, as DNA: TGTGCCAGCAATAAGACCCGACTTGCAACCAATCAGCCCCGGCATTTT. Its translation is CASNKTRLATNQPRHF.

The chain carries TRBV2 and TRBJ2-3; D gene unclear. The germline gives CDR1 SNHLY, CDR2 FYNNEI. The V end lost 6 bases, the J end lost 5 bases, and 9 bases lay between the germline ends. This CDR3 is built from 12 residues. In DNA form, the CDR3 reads TGTGCCAGCAGCCAAACTAAAGATACGCAGTATTTT. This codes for CASSQTKDTQYF.

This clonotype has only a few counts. CDR3 in DNA: TGTGCCAGCAGTTATACGTTCAGGGCGATCTCTGGAAACACCATATATTTT. Its protein product is CASSYTFRAISGNTIYF. The J gene is TRBJ1-3, the V gene TRBV6-5, with D perhaps TRBD1 (5 bases). V gave up 3 bases and J gave up 0 bases, with 15 bases separating them. CDR1 is MNHEY, CDR2 SVGAGI, per germline. This CDR3 has 17 amino acids.

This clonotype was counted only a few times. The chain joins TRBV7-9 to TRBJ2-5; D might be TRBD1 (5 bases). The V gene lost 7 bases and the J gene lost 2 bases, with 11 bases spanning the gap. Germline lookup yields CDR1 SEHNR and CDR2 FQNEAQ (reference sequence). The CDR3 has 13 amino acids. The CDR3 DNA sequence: TGTGCCAGCACAGGGAAGACTCAAGAGACCCAGTACTTC. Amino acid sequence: CASTGKTQETQYF.

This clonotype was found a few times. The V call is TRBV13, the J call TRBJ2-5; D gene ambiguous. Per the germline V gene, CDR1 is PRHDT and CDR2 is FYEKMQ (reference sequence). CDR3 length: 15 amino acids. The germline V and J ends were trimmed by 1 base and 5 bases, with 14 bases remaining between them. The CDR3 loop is CASSLESRSGETQYF. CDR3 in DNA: TGTGCCAGCAGCTTAGAGTCCAGGTCCGGGGAGACCCAGTACTTC.

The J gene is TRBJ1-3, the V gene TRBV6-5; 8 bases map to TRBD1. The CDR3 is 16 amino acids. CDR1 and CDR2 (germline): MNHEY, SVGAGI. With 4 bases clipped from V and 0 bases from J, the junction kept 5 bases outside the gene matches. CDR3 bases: TGTGCCAGCAGTTCTGGACAGGGAAGCTCTGGAAACACCATATATTTT. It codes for CASSSGQGSSGNTIYF.

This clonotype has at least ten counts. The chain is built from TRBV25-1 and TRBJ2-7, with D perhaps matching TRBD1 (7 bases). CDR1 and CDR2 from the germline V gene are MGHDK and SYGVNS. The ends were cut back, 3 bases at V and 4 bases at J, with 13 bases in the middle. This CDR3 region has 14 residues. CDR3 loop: CASSEVTGTYEQYF. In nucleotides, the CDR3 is TGTGCCAGCAGTGAGGTGACAGGGACTTACGAGCAGTACTTC.

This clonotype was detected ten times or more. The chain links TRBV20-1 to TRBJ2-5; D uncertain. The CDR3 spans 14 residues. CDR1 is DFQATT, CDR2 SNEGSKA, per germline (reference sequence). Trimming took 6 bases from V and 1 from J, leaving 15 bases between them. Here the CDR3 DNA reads TGCAGTGCCCTCGTCGGTTCCAGCCAAGAGACCCAGTACTTC. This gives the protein CSALVGSSQETQYF.

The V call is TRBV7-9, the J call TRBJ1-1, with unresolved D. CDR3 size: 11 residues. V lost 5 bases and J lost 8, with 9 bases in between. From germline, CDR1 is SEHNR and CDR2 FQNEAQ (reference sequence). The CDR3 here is CASSDLREAFF. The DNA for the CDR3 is TGTGCCAGCAGCGATCTCCGAGAAGCTTTCTTT.

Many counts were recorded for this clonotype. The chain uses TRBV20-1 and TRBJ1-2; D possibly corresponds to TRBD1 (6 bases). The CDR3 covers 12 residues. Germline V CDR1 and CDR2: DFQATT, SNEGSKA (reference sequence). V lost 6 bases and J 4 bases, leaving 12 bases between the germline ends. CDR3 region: CSATTGIYGYTF. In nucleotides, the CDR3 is TGCAGTGCCACCACAGGGATCTATGGCTACACCTTC.

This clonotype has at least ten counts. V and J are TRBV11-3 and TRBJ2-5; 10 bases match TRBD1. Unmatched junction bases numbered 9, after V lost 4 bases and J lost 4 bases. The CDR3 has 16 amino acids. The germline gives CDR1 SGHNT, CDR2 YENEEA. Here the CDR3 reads CASSWAGTGVGETQYF. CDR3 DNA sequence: TGTGCCAGCAGCTGGGCCGGGACAGGGGTTGGAGAGACCCAGTACTTC.

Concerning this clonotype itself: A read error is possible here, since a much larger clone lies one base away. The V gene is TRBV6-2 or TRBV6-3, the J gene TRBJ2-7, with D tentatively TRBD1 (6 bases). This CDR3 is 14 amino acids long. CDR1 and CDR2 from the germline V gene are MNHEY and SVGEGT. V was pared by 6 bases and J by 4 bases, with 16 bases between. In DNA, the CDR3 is TGTGCCAGCAGGCCGACAGGAATGGGATACGAGCAGTACTTC. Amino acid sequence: CASRPTGMGYEQYF.

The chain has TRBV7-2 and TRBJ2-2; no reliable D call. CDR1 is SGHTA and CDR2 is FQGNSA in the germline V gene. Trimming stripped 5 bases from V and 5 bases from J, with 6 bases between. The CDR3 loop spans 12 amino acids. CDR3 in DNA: TGTGCCAGCAGCCCCAGGACCGGGGAGCTGTTTTTT. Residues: CASSPRTGELFF.

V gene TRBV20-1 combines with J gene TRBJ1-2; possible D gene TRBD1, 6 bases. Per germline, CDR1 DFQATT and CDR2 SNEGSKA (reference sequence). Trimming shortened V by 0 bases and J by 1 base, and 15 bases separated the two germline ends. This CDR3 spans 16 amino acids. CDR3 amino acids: CSARDLQGGGNYGYTF. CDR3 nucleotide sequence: TGCAGTGCTAGAGATCTACAGGGAGGGGGTAACTATGGCTACACCTTC.